Presented here are 26 T cell receptor beta chains from one specimen sequenced in a study of blood T cells in healthy people across ages. The authors ran a second PCR of about 6 to 11 cycles using a sample-barcoded 5' primer and a J-beta primer mix. Via MiXCR, TCRdb re-called the 5' RACE reads, giving one row per CDR3 protein. The repertoire holds 1.5 million to 2 million distinct CDR3 sequences, with almost 35% as singletons. The sequenced sample consisted of blood. These receptors originate from a woman in her 30s in good health.

This clonotype was counted between two and nine times. The rearrangement uses TRBV15 and TRBJ1-2, with D hard to call. Trimming took 0 bases from V and 8 from J, leaving 16 bases between them. Germline V lookup: CDR1 LNHNV, CDR2 YYDKDF (reference sequence). The CDR3 is 15 residues long. CDR3 nucleotides: TGTGCCACCAGCAGAGATTTAGCGGACTTGAAGGGCTACACCTTC. Translation gives CATSRDLADLKGYTF.

The chain joins TRBV7-2 to TRBJ2-7, with D uncertain. Germline values: CDR1 SGHTA, CDR2 FQGNSA. The CDR3 has 14 amino acids. V gave up 5 bases and J gave up 2 bases, with 13 bases separating them. CDR3 coding DNA: TGTGCCAGCAGCAAGGGCCCAGTAACCTACGAGCAGTACTTC. Its protein product is CASSKGPVTYEQYF.

This clonotype was picked up a small number of times. The chain recombines TRBV10-2 with TRBJ2-3; 8 positions agree with TRBD2. The CDR3 has 15 residues. J gave up 2 bases and V 6 bases, and 7 bases lay outside the gene matches. CDR1 WSHSY and CDR2 SAAADI come from the germline V gene. The CDR3 nucleotides are TGCGCCAGCAGGGGGGATAGCGGGAACACAGATACGCAGTATTTT. It codes for CASRGDSGNTDTQYF.

The chain joins TRBV6-1 to TRBJ2-7; tentatively, D is TRBD2 (7 bases). V lost 7 bases, J lost 3 bases, and 16 bases lay in between. This CDR3 region has 14 residues. Germline V CDR1 and CDR2: MNHNS, SASEGT. The DNA of the CDR3 is TGTGCCAGCAAGGAAGGCGGGGGCGGCTACGAGCAGTACTTC. Encoded protein: CASKEGGGGYEQYF.

This clonotype was seen only a few times. The chain is built from TRBV7-9 and TRBJ1-1; D might be TRBD1 (6 bases). The CDR3 sequence is 13 residues long. Between the trimmed V and J ends, which lost 3 bases and 11 bases, there was a span of 16 bases. In germline, CDR1 is SEHNR, CDR2 FQNEAQ (reference sequence). The CDR3: CASSFTQDSWAFF. CDR3 bases: TGTGCCAGCAGCTTCACACAGGACAGCTGGGCTTTCTTT.

The chain combines TRBV5-1 with TRBJ2-1, with 8 nucleotides matching TRBD2. Germline loops: CDR1 SGHRS, CDR2 YFSETQ. CDR3 length: 14 residues. With 6 bases clipped from V and 7 bases from J, the junction kept 9 bases outside the gene matches. Here the CDR3 reads CASTFLAGLNEQFF. For the CDR3, the DNA is TGCGCCAGCACCTTTCTAGCGGGTTTGAATGAGCAGTTCTTC.

The rearrangement joins TRBV7-6 to TRBJ2-3; D is possibly TRBD1 or TRBD2 (7 bases each). Trimming pared 6 bases from V and 4 bases from J, leaving 14 bases between. CDR1 is SGHVS, CDR2 FNYEAQ, per germline. CDR3 size: 14 residues. In nucleotides, the CDR3 is TGTGCCAGCAGTGCAGGGGGGGCAGCAGATACGCAGTATTTT. This sequence encodes CASSAGGAADTQYF. The full variable domain, completed using reference TRBV7-6 and TRBJ2-3, is GAGVSQSPRYKVTKRGQDVALRCDPISGHVSLYWYRQALGQGPEFLTYFNYEAQQDKSGLPNDRFSAERPEGSISTLTIQRTEQRDSAMYRCASSAGGAADTQYFGPGTRLTVL.

V usage is TRBV5-1 and J usage is TRBJ2-1; no firm D call. Per germline, CDR1 SGHRS and CDR2 YFSETQ. The CDR3 contains 15 residues. With 6 bases removed from V and 5 bases from J, the gap between germline ends came to 18 bases. CDR3 in DNA: TGCGCCAGCACGCCCTCCAAGGTTGCGGACAATGAGCAGTTCTTC. Protein product: CASTPSKVADNEQFF.

J is TRBJ2-1 and V is TRBV20-1; TRBD2 agrees at 9 bases. This CDR3 region has 15 residues. Germline-derived CDR1 and CDR2 are DFQATT and SNEGSKA (reference sequence). Trimming took 5 bases from V and 7 from J; bases not matched to a gene: 12. The CDR3 sequence: CSALSERGAPNEQFF. The CDR3 region has the DNA TGCAGTGCTTTATCCGAGCGGGGGGCCCCAAATGAGCAGTTCTTC.

This clonotype was recorded only once. V usage is TRBV9 and J usage is TRBJ1-2, with D perhaps TRBD1 (6 bases). Germline V lookup: CDR1 SGDLS, CDR2 YYNGEE. V lost 4 bases and J lost 2, with 18 bases in between. This CDR3 comprises 16 residues. DNA for the CDR3: TGTGCCAGCAGCCCAAGGGGGGGCGCCCTAAACTATGGCTACACCTTC. Amino acids: CASSPRGGALNYGYTF.

The chain carries TRBV27 and TRBJ1-4; D gene ambiguous. This CDR3 has 12 amino acids. The V end lost 4 bases, the J end lost 7 bases, and 7 bases lay between the germline ends. CDR1 and CDR2 from the germline V gene are MNHEY and SMNVEV (reference sequence). The CDR3 protein is CASSSRLEKLFF. CDR3 DNA sequence: TGTGCCAGCAGTTCTAGACTTGAAAAACTGTTTTTT.

The table lists this clonotype with a few counts. The rearrangement links TRBV7-9 to TRBJ2-3, with D uncertain. CDR3 size: 13 residues. Germline V gene sequence: CDR1 SEHNR, CDR2 FQNEAQ (reference sequence). The germline V and J ends were trimmed by 6 bases and 4 bases, with 11 bases remaining between them. The CDR3 region has the DNA TGTGCCAGCAGACATGGTGGACCAGATACGCAGTATTTT. It is translated as CASRHGGPDTQYF.

This clonotype was detected many times. The chain couples TRBV6-1 to TRBJ2-3; D is perhaps TRBD2 (5 bases). The germline V gene has CDR1 MNHNS and CDR2 SASEGT. V was pared by 6 bases and J by 6 bases, with 7 bases between. This CDR3 region has 11 residues. The CDR3 DNA is TGTGCCAGCAGGGAGGTGGATACGCAGTATTTT. The encoded protein is CASREVDTQYF.

This clonotype came up a few times. The chain employs TRBV4-1 and TRBJ1-1; unclear D gene. The CDR3 length is 15 residues. Germline V gene sequence: CDR1 MGHRA, CDR2 YSYEKL. Trimming shortened V by 4 bases and J by 1 base, and 13 bases separated the two germline ends. CDR3 in amino acids: CASSLGGNKNTEAFF. The CDR3 coding sequence is TGCGCCAGCAGCCTAGGAGGCAACAAGAACACTGAAGCTTTCTTT.

This clonotype was seen a handful of times. The J gene is TRBJ2-3, the V gene TRBV6-6, with D uncertain. CDR3 length: 12 amino acids. V lost 2 bases, J lost 6 bases, and 6 bases lay in between. The germline CDR1 and CDR2 sequences are MNHNY and SVGAGI (reference sequence). In DNA form, the CDR3 reads TGTGCCAGCAGTTACAATGCGGATACGCAGTATTTT. The encoded protein is CASSYNADTQYF.

With respect to this clonotype: A read error may produce the germline difference seen at one junction end. The chain uses TRBV6-2 or TRBV6-3 and TRBJ2-7; maybe TRBD1 (6 bases). The V gene's germline CDR1 is MNHEY and CDR2 SVGEGT. The CDR3 runs 16 residues. The CDR3 loop is CASSPSSQGLSYELYF. CDR3 coding DNA: TGTGCCAGCAGTCCCTCAAGTCAGGGGCTCTCCTACGAGCTGTACTTC.

This clonotype was counted many times. CDR3 nucleotides: TGCAGTGCAAGGAGGGCCCTCGGGGAGACCCAGTACTTC. Translated: CSARRALGETQYF. The chain carries TRBV20-1 and TRBJ2-5, with D perhaps TRBD2 (6 bases). Trimming removed 6 bases at V and 5 bases at J, with 16 bases between. This CDR3 is built from 13 residues. CDR1 and CDR2 from the germline V gene are DFQATT and SNEGSKA (reference sequence).

The chain uses TRBV30 and TRBJ1-4; tentatively, D is TRBD1 (6 bases). Germline CDR1 reads GTSNPN; CDR2 reads SVGIG (reference sequence). CDR3 length equals 15 residues. Deletions cut 1 base from V and 4 bases from J, with 13 bases between. CDR3 region: CAWSANRAYNEKLFF. The CDR3 region has the DNA TGTGCCTGGAGTGCGAACAGGGCTTATAATGAAAAACTGTTTTTT.

The chain employs TRBV6-5 and TRBJ1-2, with D possibly being TRBD1 (5 bases). The germline V gene has CDR1 MNHEY and CDR2 SVGAGI. Trimming stripped 5 bases from V and 5 bases from J, with 12 bases between. The CDR3 contains 13 residues. The chain's CDR3 is CASSPTTAYGYTF. As DNA, the CDR3 is TGTGCCAGCAGTCCTACGACAGCTTATGGCTACACCTTC.

This clonotype has a handful of counts. The V call is TRBV2, the J call TRBJ2-1, with D perhaps TRBD1 (6 bases). Germline CDR1 reads SNHLY; CDR2 reads FYNNEI. The CDR3 contains 14 residues. Trimming cost V 6 bases and J 3 bases, with 12 bases left between them. CDR3 DNA sequence: TGTGCCAGCAGCAGGATACAGGGCTACAATGAGCAGTTCTTC. Protein product: CASSRIQGYNEQFF.

The chain combines TRBV29-1 with TRBJ2-2; D gene uncertain. Per germline, CDR1 SQVTM and CDR2 ANQGSEA. V lost 3 bases, J lost 1 base, and 12 bases lay in between. This CDR3 has 15 residues. CDR3 coding DNA: TGCAGCGTTGAGGACCATGGCGGGAACACCGGGGAGCTGTTTTTT. Its protein is CSVEDHGGNTGELFF.

The V gene is TRBV29-1, the J gene TRBJ2-1; no clear D. V dropped 1 base and J dropped 0 bases, with 10 bases sitting between them. In germline, CDR1 is SQVTM, CDR2 ANQGSEA. This CDR3 has 15 amino acids. CDR3 sequence reads: CSVEGGTHSYNEQFF. CDR3 DNA sequence: TGCAGCGTTGAAGGGGGTACCCACTCCTACAATGAGCAGTTCTTC.

The table lists this clonotype with many counts. The V call is TRBV20-1, the J call TRBJ2-1; D tentatively fits TRBD1 or TRBD2 (5 bases each). The V gene's germline CDR1 is DFQATT and CDR2 SNEGSKA (reference sequence). Trimming stripped 6 bases from V and 5 bases from J, with 11 bases between. The CDR3 totals 12 residues. The CDR3 sequence is CSANGANNEQFF. CDR3 nucleotides: TGCAGTGCCAACGGGGCTAACAATGAGCAGTTCTTC.

The chain combines TRBV28 with TRBJ1-5; 9 bases map to TRBD1. Germline assignment: CDR1 MDHEN and CDR2 SYDVKM. This CDR3 region has 15 residues. V gave up 6 bases and J gave up 7 bases; unmatched junction bases: 10. The CDR3 DNA is TGTGCCAGCAGGCCCGGGACAGGGATTTGGCAGCCCCAGCATTTT. This encodes CASRPGTGIWQPQHF.

This clonotype has more than one count but fewer than ten. The rearrangement uses TRBV20-1 and TRBJ1-2; weak D call: TRBD1 (5 bases). Germline V gene lookup returns CDR1 DFQATT and CDR2 SNEGSKA (reference sequence). The length of the CDR3 is 14 residues. V lost 6 bases to trimming and J lost 6 bases, with 20 bases between them. The CDR3 DNA is TGCAGTGCAGAAACAGGTCCCTCGGCACATGGCTACACCTTC. The encoded protein is CSAETGPSAHGYTF.

The chain combines TRBV14 with TRBJ2-3, with TRBD1 matching over 7 bases. Germline V gene data show CDR1 as SGHDN and CDR2 as FVKESK. This CDR3 has 20 amino acids. V shed 4 bases, J shed 0 bases, and the junction held 19 bases outside the gene matches. CDR3 residues: CASSPLETGTILTSTDTQYF. The DNA for the CDR3 is TGTGCCAGCAGCCCGCTGGAGACAGGGACCATTTTAACTAGCACAGATACGCAGTATTTT.